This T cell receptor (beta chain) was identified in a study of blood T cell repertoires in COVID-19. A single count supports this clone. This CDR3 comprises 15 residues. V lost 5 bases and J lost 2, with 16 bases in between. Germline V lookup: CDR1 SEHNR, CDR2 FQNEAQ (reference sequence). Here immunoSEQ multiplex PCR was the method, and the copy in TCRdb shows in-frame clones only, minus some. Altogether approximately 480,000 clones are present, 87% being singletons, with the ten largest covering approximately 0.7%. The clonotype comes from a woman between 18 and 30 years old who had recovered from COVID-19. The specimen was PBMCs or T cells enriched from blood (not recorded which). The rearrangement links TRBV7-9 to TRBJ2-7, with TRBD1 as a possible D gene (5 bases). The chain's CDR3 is CASSPSTHRTYEQYF. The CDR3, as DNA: TGTGCCAGCAGCCCATCTACCCACAGGACCTACGAGCAGTACTTC.